The present T cell receptor (beta chain) was sequenced within a study of shared clonotypes between healthy human individuals. The repertoire was sequenced with immunoSEQ multiplex PCR; TCRdb's copy has only in-frame clones and lacks some. Of fewer than 1.6 million clones in the sample, 98% are singletons; the top ten hold roughly 0.35%. The sample comprised naive CD4+ T cells sorted from blood. Subset here: CD45RA+ positively selected. The clonotype was recovered from a man younger than 45 in good health.

The DNA of the CDR3 is TGTGCCAGCAGCTTAGACGGGAGGGCCTACAATGAGCAGTTCTTC. Translating it yields CASSLDGRAYNEQFF. The chain employs TRBV7-3 and TRBJ2-1, with 8 nucleotides matching TRBD2. This CDR3 contains 15 residues. Germline V lookup: CDR1 SGHTA, CDR2 FQGTGA. The V segment lost 2 bases and the J segment 2 bases; nucleotides outside the gene matches: 2.